This TCR beta chain was observed in a study of PD-L1 blockade in urothelial cancer. Study-level background: From 2014, patients received atezolizumab, given as 1,200 mg intravenously every 3 weeks. Blood was subjected to analysis at 3 weeks (second dose) and 6 weeks following treatment start.

This clone was picked up one time. The antigen is not known. Here immunoSEQ multiplex PCR was the method, and the copy in TCRdb shows in-frame clones only, minus some. The sample lists 85,000 to 100,000 clones, around 87% occurring once. General observations from the study: Sub-median blood TCR clonality before treatment predicted longer survival.

Time point indicated: pretreatment peripheral blood. The CDR3 consists of 15 residues. Trimming removed 0 bases at V and 3 bases at J, with 12 bases between. In germline, CDR1 is GTSNPN, CDR2 SVGIG (reference sequence). The V and J genes are TRBV30 and TRBJ1-5; a weak D match, TRBD1 (5 bases). The material sequenced was PBMCs, taken around atezolizumab (anti-PD-L1) treatment. This clonotype was sampled from a man in his 60s with urothelial cancer. In nucleotides, the CDR3 is TGTGCCTGGAGTGTTAAGGGGCTGATCAATCAGCCCCAGCATTTT. Amino acid sequence: CAWSVKGLINQPQHF.